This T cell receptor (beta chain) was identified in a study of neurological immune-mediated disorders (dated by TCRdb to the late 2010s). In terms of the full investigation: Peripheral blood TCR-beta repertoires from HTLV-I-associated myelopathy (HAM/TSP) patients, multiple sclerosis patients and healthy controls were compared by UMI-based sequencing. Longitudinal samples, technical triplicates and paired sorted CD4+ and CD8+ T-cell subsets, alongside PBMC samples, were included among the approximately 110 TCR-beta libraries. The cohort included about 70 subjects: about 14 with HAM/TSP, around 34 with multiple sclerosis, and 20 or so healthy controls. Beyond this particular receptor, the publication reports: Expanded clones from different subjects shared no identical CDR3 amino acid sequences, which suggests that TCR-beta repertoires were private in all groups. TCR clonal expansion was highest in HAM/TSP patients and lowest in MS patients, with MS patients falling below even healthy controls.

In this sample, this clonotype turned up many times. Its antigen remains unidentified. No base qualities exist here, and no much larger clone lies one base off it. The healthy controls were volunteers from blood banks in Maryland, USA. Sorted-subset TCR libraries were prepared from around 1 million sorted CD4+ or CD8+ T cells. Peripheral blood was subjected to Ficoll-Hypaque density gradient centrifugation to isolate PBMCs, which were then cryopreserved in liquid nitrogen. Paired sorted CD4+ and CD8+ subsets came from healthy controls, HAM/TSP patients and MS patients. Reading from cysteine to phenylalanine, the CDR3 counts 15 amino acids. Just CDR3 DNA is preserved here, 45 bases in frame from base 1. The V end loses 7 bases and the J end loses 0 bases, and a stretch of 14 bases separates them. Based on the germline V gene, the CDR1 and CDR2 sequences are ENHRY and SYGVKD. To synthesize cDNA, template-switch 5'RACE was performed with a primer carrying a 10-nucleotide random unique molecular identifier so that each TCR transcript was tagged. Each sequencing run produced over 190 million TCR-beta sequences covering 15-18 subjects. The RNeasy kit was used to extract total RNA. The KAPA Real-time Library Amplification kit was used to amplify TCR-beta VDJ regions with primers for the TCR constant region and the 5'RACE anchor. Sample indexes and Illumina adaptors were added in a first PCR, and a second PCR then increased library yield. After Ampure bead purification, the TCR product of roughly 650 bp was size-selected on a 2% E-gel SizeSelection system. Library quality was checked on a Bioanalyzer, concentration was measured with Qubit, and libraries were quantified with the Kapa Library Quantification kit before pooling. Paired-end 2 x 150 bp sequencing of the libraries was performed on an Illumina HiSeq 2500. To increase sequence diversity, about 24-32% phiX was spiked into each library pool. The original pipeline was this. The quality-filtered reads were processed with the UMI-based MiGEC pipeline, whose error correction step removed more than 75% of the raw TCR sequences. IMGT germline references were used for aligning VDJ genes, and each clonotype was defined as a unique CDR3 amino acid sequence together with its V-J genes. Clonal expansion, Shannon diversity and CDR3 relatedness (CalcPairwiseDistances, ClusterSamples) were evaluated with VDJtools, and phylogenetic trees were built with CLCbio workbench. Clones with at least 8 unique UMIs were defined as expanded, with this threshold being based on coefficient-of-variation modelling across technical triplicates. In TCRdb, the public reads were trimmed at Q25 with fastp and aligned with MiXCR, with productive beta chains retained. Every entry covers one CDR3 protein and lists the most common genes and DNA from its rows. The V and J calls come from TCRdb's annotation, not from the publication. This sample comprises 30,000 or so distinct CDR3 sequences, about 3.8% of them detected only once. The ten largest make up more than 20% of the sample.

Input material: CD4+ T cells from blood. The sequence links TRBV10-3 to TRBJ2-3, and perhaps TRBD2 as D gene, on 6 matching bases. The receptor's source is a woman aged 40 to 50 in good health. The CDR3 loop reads CAINGALASTDTQYF. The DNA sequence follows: TGTGCCATCAATGGGGCACTAGCCAGCACAGATACGCAGTATTTT.